A single sample gave rise to the 17 T cell receptor beta chains below, sequenced in a study of spatial heterogeneity in lung cancer. The time point here: sample taken at primary tumor resection. Without sorting, whole RNA was sequenced from tumor, nontumor lung or frozen PBMC. MiXCR was run by TCRdb on the 5' RACE reads, yielding one entry per CDR3 protein. The sample includes tens of thousands of distinct CDR3 sequences, more than 10% of them seen just once. The sequenced sample was PBMCs, obtained at surgery. These receptors were obtained from a male donor with early-stage non-small cell lung cancer.

This clonotype has ten or more counts. The chain links TRBV2 to TRBJ1-5; tentatively, D is TRBD1 (6 bases). The CDR3 consists of 13 residues. V dropped 9 bases and J dropped 6 bases, with 15 bases sitting between them. Germline V gene lookup returns CDR1 SNHLY and CDR2 FYNNEI. The CDR3 is CASRTDQGQPQHF. Written as DNA, the CDR3 is TGTGCCAGTAGGACAGATCAAGGTCAGCCCCAGCATTTT.

The chain uses TRBV12-3 or TRBV12-4 and TRBJ2-7; D remains unclear. The V and J ends lost 5 bases and 7 bases respectively, with 18 bases between them. This CDR3 spans 14 amino acids. CDR3 region: CASSPPRQVKEQYF. The CDR3 nucleotides are TGTGCCAGCAGTCCACCCCGACAAGTTAAAGAGCAGTACTTC.

Ten or more counts support this clonotype. The CDR3 sequence is CASSVEWTGNNEQFF. The CDR3 nucleotides are TGTGCCAGCAGCGTAGAATGGACAGGGAACAATGAGCAGTTCTTC. This sequence joins TRBV9 and TRBJ2-1, with 8 bases matching TRBD1. With 0 bases clipped from V and 5 bases from J, the junction kept 4 bases outside the gene matches. The CDR3 extends over 15 amino acids. Germline lookup yields CDR1 SGDLS and CDR2 YYNGEE.

This clonotype has a count of ten or more. The chain combines TRBV18 with TRBJ2-6; TRBD2 is a possible D gene (6 bases). The germline gives CDR1 KGHSH, CDR2 LQKENI. The CDR3 contains 15 residues. Trimming left V 2 bases short and J 5 bases short, with 10 bases between. For the CDR3, the DNA is TGTGCCAGCTCACCAGGGGAGGAACGGGCCAACGTCCTGACTTTC. Its protein is CASSPGEERANVLTF.

CDR3 in DNA: TGTGCCAGCAGCTGGGACAGGGAAACAGATACGCAGTATTTT. This gives the protein CASSWDRETDTQYF. V is TRBV11-2 and J is TRBJ2-3; 9 nucleotides align to TRBD1. The V segment lost 4 bases and the J segment 3 bases; nucleotides outside the gene matches: 2. The CDR3 spans 14 residues. In germline, CDR1 is SGHAT, CDR2 FQNNGV.

The V gene is TRBV7-9, the J gene TRBJ2-7, with D tentatively TRBD2 (6 bases). CDR1 and CDR2 (germline): SEHNR, FQNEAQ (reference sequence). V was clipped by 5 bases and J by 7 bases, with 21 bases between them. The CDR3 runs 15 residues. Here the CDR3 reads CASSPRGAYTGEQYF. The DNA of the CDR3 is TGTGCCAGCAGCCCCCGCGGGGCTTATACGGGGGAGCAGTACTTC.

Ten or more counts support this clonotype. The chain uses TRBV6-5 and TRBJ2-7; D perhaps matches TRBD1 (7 bases). CDR3 size: 13 residues. Trimming removed 6 bases at V and 6 bases at J, with 15 bases between. Germline V CDR1 and CDR2: MNHEY, SVGAGI. CDR3 sequence: CASRGGQLAEQYF. CDR3 sequence (DNA): TGTGCCAGCAGGGGGGGACAGTTGGCCGAGCAGTACTTC.

This clonotype has just a few counts. This chain connects TRBV6-5 to TRBJ2-2; 9 bases line up with TRBD2. The CDR3 contains 16 residues. J lost 5 bases, V lost 6 bases, and 10 bases had no gene match. Germline CDR1 MNHEY, CDR2 SVGAGI. This chain's CDR3 is CASRLAASGRTGELFF. DNA of the CDR3: TGTGCCAGCAGACTCGCCGCCAGCGGGAGGACCGGGGAGCTGTTTTTT.

The sample holds a few counts of this clonotype. The CDR3 here is CASTKNEAFF. The DNA of the CDR3 is TGTGCCAGCACCAAAAATGAAGCTTTCTTT. This chain uses TRBV6-6 with TRBJ1-1; D is uncertain. This CDR3 has 10 residues. CDR1 MNHNY and CDR2 SVGAGI come from the germline V gene (reference sequence). V lost 7 bases to trimming and J lost 7 bases, with 7 bases between them.

This clonotype was observed a few times. The V call is TRBV9, the J call TRBJ2-1; D is uncertain. The CDR3 is 14 residues long. Trimming stripped 3 bases from V and 4 bases from J, with 11 bases between. Germline V gene data show CDR1 as SGDLS and CDR2 as YYNGEE. The CDR3 DNA reads TGTGCCAGCAGCGCGGAACCCGGTTACAATGAGCAGTTCTTC. It is translated as CASSAEPGYNEQFF.

This clonotype was observed many times. The J gene is TRBJ2-7, the V gene TRBV7-6, with 7 bases identical to TRBD1. Germline V CDR1 and CDR2: SGHVS, FNYEAQ. CDR3 length: 15 residues. The V and J ends lost 1 base and 0 bases, in that order; junction bases with no gene match: 3. The CDR3 nucleotides are TGTGCCAGCAGCTTAGAGGGACAGCCCTCCTACGAGCAGTACTTC. Translation: CASSLEGQPSYEQYF.

This clonotype was detected a few times. The V gene is TRBV29-1, the J gene TRBJ2-1, with TRBD2 identical over 7 bases. This CDR3 spans 14 amino acids. V trimming: 6 bases; J trimming: 10 bases; junction bases outside the gene matches: 15. Germline V lookup: CDR1 SQVTM, CDR2 ANQGSEA. CDR3 nucleotide sequence: TGCAGCGTGGGGCCCAAGATGAGGCGGGAGGAGCAGTTCTTC. Amino acids: CSVGPKMRREEQFF.

Ten or more counts support this clonotype. CDR3 region: CASSLSGGSYGYTF. DNA of the CDR3: TGTGCCAGCAGCTTATCCGGGGGCTCATATGGCTACACCTTC. The genes are TRBV7-2 and TRBJ1-2; perhaps TRBD1 as D (6 bases). Germline V gene sequence: CDR1 SGHTA, CDR2 FQGNSA. There are 14 residues in the CDR3. The V end lost 2 bases, the J end lost 5 bases, and 12 bases lay between the germline ends.

This sequence joins TRBV25-1 and TRBJ1-6; D call uncertain. V was cut by 7 bases and J by 0 bases, with 7 bases left in between. Germline CDR1 and CDR2: MGHDK and SYGVNS. The CDR3 is 14 amino acids. In DNA form, the CDR3 reads TGTGCCAGCACCCCCAGCTCCTATAATTCACCCCTCCACTTT. Protein product: CASTPSSYNSPLHF.

The CDR3 region has the DNA TGTGCCAGCAGCGTTGCGAACTCAGACGTTCATGAGCAGTTCTTC. Protein sequence: CASSVANSDVHEQFF. The chain carries TRBV9 and TRBJ2-1, with unresolved D. Trimming cost V 2 bases and J 8 bases, with 17 bases left between them. Per germline, CDR1 SGDLS and CDR2 YYNGEE. The CDR3 is made up of 15 amino acids.

The gene calls are TRBV6-5 and TRBJ1-6; the match to TRBD1 covers 7 bases. In germline, CDR1 is MNHEY, CDR2 SVGAGI. J gave up 7 bases and V 0 bases, and 3 bases lay outside the gene matches. This CDR3 contains 15 residues. For the CDR3, the DNA is TGTGCCAGCAGTTACTCGGGACAGTCAAATTCACCCCTCCACTTT. Translated: CASSYSGQSNSPLHF.

The rearrangement links TRBV12-3 or TRBV12-4 to TRBJ2-1, with 11 bases matching TRBD2. This CDR3 has 14 residues. With V trimmed by 1 base and J by 9 bases, 2 bases remained unmatched. DNA for the CDR3: TGTGCCAGCAGTTTAGTTGGACTAGCGGGTGAGCAGTTCTTC. This sequence encodes CASSLVGLAGEQFF.